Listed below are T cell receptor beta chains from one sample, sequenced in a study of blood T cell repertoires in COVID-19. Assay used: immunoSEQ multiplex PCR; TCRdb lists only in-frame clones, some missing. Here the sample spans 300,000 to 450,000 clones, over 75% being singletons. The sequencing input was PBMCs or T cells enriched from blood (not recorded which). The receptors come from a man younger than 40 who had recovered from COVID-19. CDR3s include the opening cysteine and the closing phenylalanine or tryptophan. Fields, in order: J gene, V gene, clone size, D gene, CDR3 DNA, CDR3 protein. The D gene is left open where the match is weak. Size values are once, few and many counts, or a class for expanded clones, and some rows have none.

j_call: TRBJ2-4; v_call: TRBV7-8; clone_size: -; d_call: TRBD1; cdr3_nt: TGTGCCAGCAGCTTACGGGAAAAGGGACAGGGAACCATTCAGTACTTC; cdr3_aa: CASSLREKGQGTIQYF
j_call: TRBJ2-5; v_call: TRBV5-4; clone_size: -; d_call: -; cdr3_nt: TGTGCCAGCAGCTTTTGGCTGTACCAAGAGACCCAGTACTTC; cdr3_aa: CASSFWLYQETQYF
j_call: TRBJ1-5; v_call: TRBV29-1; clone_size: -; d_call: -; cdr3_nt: TGCAGCGTTCGTACAGGGTCAGGGGCTAGCAATCAGCCCCAGCATTTT; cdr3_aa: CSVRTGSGASNQPQHF
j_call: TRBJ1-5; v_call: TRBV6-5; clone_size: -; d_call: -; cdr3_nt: TGTGCCAGCAGTCCGCGTCCTCTCGTCCATCAGCCCCAGCATTTT; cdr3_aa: CASSPRPLVHQPQHF
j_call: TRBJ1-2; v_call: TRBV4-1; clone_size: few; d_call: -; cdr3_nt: TGCGCCAGCAGCCAAGATCTAACAGTCTATGGCTACACCTTC; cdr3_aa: CASSQDLTVYGYTF
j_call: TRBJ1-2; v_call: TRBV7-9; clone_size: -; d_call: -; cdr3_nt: TGTGCCAGCAGCTCGGACGGGGATGGCTACACCTTC; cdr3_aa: CASSSDGDGYTF
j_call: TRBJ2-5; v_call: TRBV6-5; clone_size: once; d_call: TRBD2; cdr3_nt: TGTGCCAGCAGCTATAGCGGGGGGTACCAAGAGACCCAGTACTTC; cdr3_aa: CASSYSGGYQETQYF
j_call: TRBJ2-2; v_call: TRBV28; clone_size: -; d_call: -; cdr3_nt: TGTGCCAGCAGTTTACACAAGAACACCGGGGAGCTGTTTTTT; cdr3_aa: CASSLHKNTGELFF
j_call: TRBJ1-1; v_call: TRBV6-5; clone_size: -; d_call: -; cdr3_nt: TGTGCCAGCAGCCCGGCGAAAGGGGGAGCTTTCTTT; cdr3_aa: CASSPAKGGAFF
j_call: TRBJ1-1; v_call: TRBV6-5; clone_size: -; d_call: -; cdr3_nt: TGTGCCAGCAGAAACAGGAAGAGCACTGAAGCTTTCTTT; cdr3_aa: CASRNRKSTEAFF
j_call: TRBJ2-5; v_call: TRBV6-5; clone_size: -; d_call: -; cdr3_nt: TGTGCCAGCATGAGCGCGGAGACCCAGTACTTC; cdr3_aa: CASMSAETQYF
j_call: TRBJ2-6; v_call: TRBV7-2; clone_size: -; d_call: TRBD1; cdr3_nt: TGTGCCAGCAGCTTTGGGACAGGCCCCTCTGGGGCCAACGTCCTGACTTTC; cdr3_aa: CASSFGTGPSGANVLTF
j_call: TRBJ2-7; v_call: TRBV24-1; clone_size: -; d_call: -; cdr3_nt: TGTGCCACCAGTGACCCCGTTACCTACGAGCAGTACTTC; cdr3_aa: CATSDPVTYEQYF
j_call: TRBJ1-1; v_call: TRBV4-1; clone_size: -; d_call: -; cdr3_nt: TGCGCCAGCAGCCAAGCCCCGACAGAGAACACTGAAGCTTTCTTT; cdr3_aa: CASSQAPTENTEAFF
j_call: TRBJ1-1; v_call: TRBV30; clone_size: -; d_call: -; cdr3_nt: TGTGCCCAAGCAAAGGCGTCGGGAAAAGCTTTCTTT; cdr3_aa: CAQAKASGKAFF
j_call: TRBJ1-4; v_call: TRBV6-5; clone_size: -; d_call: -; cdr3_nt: TGTGCCAGCAGTCGGACACGGAATGAAAAACTGTTTTTT; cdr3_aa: CASSRTRNEKLFF
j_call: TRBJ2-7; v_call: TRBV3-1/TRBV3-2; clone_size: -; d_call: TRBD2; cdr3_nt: TGTGCCAGCAGCCAAGATCGGGGGGTCTGGGAGCAGTACTTC; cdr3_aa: CASSQDRGVWEQYF
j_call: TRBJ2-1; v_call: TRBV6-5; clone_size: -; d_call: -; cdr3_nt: TGTGCCAGCAGTTACCCCCTCGATGAGCAGTTCTTC; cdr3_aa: CASSYPLDEQFF
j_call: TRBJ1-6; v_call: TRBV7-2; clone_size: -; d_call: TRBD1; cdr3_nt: TGTGCCAGCAGCTTACTCCGGGACAGGGGTACACCCCTCCACTTT; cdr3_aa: CASSLLRDRGTPLHF
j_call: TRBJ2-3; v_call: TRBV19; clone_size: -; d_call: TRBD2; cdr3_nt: TGTGCCAGTAGAAGACTAGCGGGGGGACTGACTGACACCACAGATACGCAGTATTTT; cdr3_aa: CASRRLAGGLTDTTDTQYF
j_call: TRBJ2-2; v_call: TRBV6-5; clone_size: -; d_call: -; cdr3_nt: TGTGCCAGCAGTTACTCTGGACAGCTCGGCGGGGAGCTGTTTTTT; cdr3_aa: CASSYSGQLGGELFF
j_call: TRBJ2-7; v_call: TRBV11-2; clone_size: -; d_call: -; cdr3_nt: TGTGCCAGCAGCTTAGGGGGACATGGAGTTGCTGAGCAGTACTTC; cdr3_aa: CASSLGGHGVAEQYF
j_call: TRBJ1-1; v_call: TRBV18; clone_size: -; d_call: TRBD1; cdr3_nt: TGTGCCAGCTCACCACCGATCAAGGGGGCCTCTGAAGCTTTCTTT; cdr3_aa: CASSPPIKGASEAFF
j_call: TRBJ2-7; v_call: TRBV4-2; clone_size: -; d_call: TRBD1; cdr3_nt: TGTGCCAGCAGCCAAGTTTCCGGGACAGATTTCTACGAGCAGTACTTC; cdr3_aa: CASSQVSGTDFYEQYF
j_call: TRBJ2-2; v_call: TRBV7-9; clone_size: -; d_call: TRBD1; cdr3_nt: TGTGCCAGCAGCATTACCGACAGGGTGTCCGGGGAGCTGTTTTTT; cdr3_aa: CASSITDRVSGELFF
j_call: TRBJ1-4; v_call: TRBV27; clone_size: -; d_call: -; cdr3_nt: TGTGCCAGCAGCCCCATTACAGGGCTTAGAGAAAAACTGTTTTTT; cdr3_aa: CASSPITGLREKLFF
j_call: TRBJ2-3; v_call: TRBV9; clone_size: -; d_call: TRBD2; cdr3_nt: TGTGCCAGCAGCTTATACGGGGGGGCAACAGATACGCAGTATTTT; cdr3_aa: CASSLYGGATDTQYF
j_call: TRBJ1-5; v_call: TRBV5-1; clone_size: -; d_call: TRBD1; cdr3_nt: TGCGCCAGCAGCTCCGGACAGGGCGGCGAGCCCCAGCATTTT; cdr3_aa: CASSSGQGGEPQHF
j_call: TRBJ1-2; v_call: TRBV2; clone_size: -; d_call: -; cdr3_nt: TGTGCCAGCAGACGAGACAGTTCAAACTATGGCTACACCTTC; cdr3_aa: CASRRDSSNYGYTF
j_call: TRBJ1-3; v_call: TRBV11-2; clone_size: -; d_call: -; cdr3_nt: TGTGCCAGCAGCTTATTACGGACAGCTGGAAACACCATATATTTT; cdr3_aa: CASSLLRTAGNTIYF
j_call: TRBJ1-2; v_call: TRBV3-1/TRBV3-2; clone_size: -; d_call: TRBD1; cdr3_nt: TGTGCCAGCAGCCAACAAGGGGGCGCCTATGGCTACACCTTC; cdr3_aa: CASSQQGGAYGYTF
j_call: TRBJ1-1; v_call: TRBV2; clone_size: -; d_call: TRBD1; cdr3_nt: TGTGCCAGCCTCCAGGGGGCTTCGGGCACTGAAGCTTTCTTT; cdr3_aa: CASLQGASGTEAFF
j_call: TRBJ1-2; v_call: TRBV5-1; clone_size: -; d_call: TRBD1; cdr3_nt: TGCGCCAGCAGCTCGGGACAGGGGGCAGACTATGGCTACACCTTC; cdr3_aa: CASSSGQGADYGYTF
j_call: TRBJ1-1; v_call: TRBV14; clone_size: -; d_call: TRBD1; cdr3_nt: TGTGCCAGCAGCGTGCCCGGGACAGGGAACACTGAAGCTTTCTTT; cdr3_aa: CASSVPGTGNTEAFF
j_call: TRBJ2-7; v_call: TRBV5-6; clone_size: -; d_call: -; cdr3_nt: TGTGCCAGCAGCTTGGATGACAGTCACGAGCAGTACTTC; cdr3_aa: CASSLDDSHEQYF
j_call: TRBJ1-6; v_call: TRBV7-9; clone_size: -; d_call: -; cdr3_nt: TGTGCCAGCAGCCCGGACAGATTCTCCTATAATTCACCCCTCCACTTT; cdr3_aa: CASSPDRFSYNSPLHF
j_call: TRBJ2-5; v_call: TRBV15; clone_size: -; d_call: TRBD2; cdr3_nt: TGTGCCACCAGCTATACGGGACTAGCATATCCTGGGACCCAGTACTTC; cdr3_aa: CATSYTGLAYPGTQYF
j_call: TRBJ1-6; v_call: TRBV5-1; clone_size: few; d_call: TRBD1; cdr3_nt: TGCGCCAGCAGCTTGGCAGGACAGGCTTGGTCACCCCTCCACTTT; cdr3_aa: CASSLAGQAWSPLHF
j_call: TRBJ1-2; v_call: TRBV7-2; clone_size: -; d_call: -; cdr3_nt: TGTGCCAGCAGCTCCGGGAGCCAGCGTATCTATGGCTACACCTTC; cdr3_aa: CASSSGSQRIYGYTF
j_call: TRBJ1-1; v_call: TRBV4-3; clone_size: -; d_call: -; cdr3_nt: TGCGCCAGCAGCCAAGATGACGGACGGGGAACTGAAGCTTTCTTT; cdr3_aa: CASSQDDGRGTEAFF
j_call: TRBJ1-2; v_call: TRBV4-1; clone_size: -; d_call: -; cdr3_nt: TGCGCCAGCAGCCATCTCCAGGGCGACAACTATGGCTACACCTTC; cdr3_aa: CASSHLQGDNYGYTF
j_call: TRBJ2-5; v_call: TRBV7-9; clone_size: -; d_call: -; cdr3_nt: TGTGCCAGCAACCTTTTCGGGCCCCAGGGAGAGACCCAGTACTTC; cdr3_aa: CASNLFGPQGETQYF
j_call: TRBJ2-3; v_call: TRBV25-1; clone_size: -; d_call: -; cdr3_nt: TGTGCCAGCAGTGTTACTAGAGGAGATACGCAGTATTTT; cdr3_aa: CASSVTRGDTQYF
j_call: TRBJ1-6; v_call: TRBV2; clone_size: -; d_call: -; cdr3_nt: TGTGCCAGCACTATAGAGGGCGCAATGAATTCACCCCTCCACTTT; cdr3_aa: CASTIEGAMNSPLHF
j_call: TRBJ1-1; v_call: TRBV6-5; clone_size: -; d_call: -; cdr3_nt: TGTGCCAGCAGCCAGGCGGGGGTGCGGGAAGCTTTCTTT; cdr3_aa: CASSQAGVREAFF
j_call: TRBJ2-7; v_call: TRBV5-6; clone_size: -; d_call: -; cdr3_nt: TGTGCCAGCAGCTTGGGGCAGGTTCTTACCTACGAGCAGTACTTC; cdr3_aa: CASSLGQVLTYEQYF
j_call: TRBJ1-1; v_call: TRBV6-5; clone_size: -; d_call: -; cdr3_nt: TGTGCCAGCAGTTACGGTAACAGCCTGCCGAACACTGAAGCTTTCTTT; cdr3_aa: CASSYGNSLPNTEAFF
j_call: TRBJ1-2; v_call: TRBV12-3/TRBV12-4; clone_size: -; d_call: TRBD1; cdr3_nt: TGTGCCATCAACAGGGGGTCTCGTGGCTACACCTTC; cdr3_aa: CAINRGSRGYTF
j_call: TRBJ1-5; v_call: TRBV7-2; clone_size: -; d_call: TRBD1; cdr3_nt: TGTGCCAGCAGCTTCGGGACAGGGTTAGGTCAGCCCCAGCATTTT; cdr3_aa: CASSFGTGLGQPQHF
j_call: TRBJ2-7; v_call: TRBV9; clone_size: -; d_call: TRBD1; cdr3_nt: TGTGCCAGCAGCGGATCCCGGGACAGACCCTACGAGCAGTACTTC; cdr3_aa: CASSGSRDRPYEQYF
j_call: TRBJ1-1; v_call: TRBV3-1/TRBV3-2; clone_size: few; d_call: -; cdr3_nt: TGTGCCAGCAGCCAAGATCTAGGGGGGGGTGCTTTCTTT; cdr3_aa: CASSQDLGGGAFF
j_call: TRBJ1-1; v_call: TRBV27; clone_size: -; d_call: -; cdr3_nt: TGTGCCAGCAGTTTATCGCGGGGGAACACTGAAGCTTTCTTT; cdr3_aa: CASSLSRGNTEAFF